The T cell receptor beta chain described here comes from a study of blood T cell repertoires in COVID-19. The protocol was immunoSEQ multiplex PCR, while the TCRdb copy is restricted to in-frame clones and leaves out a portion. The profile shows some 240,000 clones, roughly 80% of them singletons. The V end lost 3 bases, the J end lost 0 bases, and 12 bases lay between the germline ends. CDR1 is MNHEY and CDR2 is SMNVEV in the germline V gene (reference sequence). The CDR3 covers 16 residues. Participants reported their clinical history, and cohort assignment relied on those reports. Recovered status in Cohort 3 required two negative PCRs, clearance, or symptom resolution.

The sample consisted of PBMCs or T cells enriched from blood (not recorded which). The source is a middle-aged man who had recovered from COVID-19. This chain uses TRBV27 with TRBJ2-1; possible D gene TRBD2, 6 bases. The CDR3, as DNA: TGTGCCAGCAGTTTCCTCCTAGCGAACTCCTACAATGAGCAGTTCTTC. Amino acids: CASSFLLANSYNEQFF.